Listed here are 27 T cell receptor beta chains from one sample, sequenced in a study of T cell repertoires in cytomegalovirus infection. Their recognized antigens are unknown. One entry per CDR3 protein results from TCRdb running MiXCR on the reads. Altogether 250,000 to 300,000 distinct CDR3 sequences are present, 22% being singletons, with the ten largest covering approximately 19%. Specimen: cultured PBMCs, collected from culture after CMV antigen stimulation. The receptors stem from a human donor in good health (CMV status not recorded). Some clones in this sample may be carry-over from other donors' samples.

This clonotype was counted many times. The J gene is TRBJ1-1, the V gene TRBV2; D not resolved. The CDR3 spans 11 residues. CDR1 is SNHLY, CDR2 FYNNEI, per germline. The V end was cut by 4 bases, the J end by 7 bases, with 7 bases between. The DNA for the CDR3 is TGTGCCAGCAGTGCCGGGAATGAAGCTTTCTTT. It codes for CASSAGNEAFF.

This clonotype was seen many times. V and J are TRBV19 and TRBJ2-1, with a possible D match to TRBD1 (5 bases). CDR3 length: 16 residues. Germline CDR1 reads LNHDA; CDR2 reads SQIVND (reference sequence). V was pared by 6 bases and J by 5 bases, with 20 bases between. The CDR3 loop is CASSPTPQGRHNEQFF. The CDR3 nucleotides read TGTGCCAGTAGCCCGACCCCGCAGGGCCGCCACAATGAGCAGTTCTTC.

There are many counts of this clonotype. The V call is TRBV7-2, the J call TRBJ1-5; 7 bases align to TRBD1. V trimming: 7 bases; J trimming: 5 bases; junction bases outside the gene matches: 2. This CDR3 contains 12 residues. Looked up from germline, CDR1 is SGHTA and CDR2 is FQGNSA. CDR3 DNA: TGTGCCAGCAATGACAGGGATCAGCCCCAGCATTTT. Translated: CASNDRDQPQHF.

This clonotype was observed many times. The chain joins TRBV7-8 to TRBJ2-1, with D possibly matching TRBD1 (5 bases). The CDR3 has 15 amino acids. Germline CDR1 is SGHVS and CDR2 is FQNEAQ. V dropped 3 bases and J dropped 2 bases, with 11 bases sitting between them. CDR3 coding DNA: TGTGCCAGCAGCTTGCTCAGGGCGGCCTACAATGAGCAGTTCTTC. Its protein product is CASSLLRAAYNEQFF. The whole variable domain, filled in from reference TRBV7-8 and TRBJ2-1, reads GAGVSQSPRYKVAKRGQDVALRCDPISGHVSLFWYQQALGQGPEFLTYFQNEAQLDKSGLPSDRFFAERPEGSVSTLKIQRTQQEDSAVYLCASSLLRAAYNEQFFGPGTRLTVL.

At least ten counts were recorded for this clonotype. V gene TRBV7-2 combines with J gene TRBJ2-2, with TRBD2 identical over 11 bases. In germline, CDR1 is SGHTA, CDR2 FQGNSA. The CDR3 covers 18 residues. V gave up 7 bases and J gave up 5 bases; unmatched junction bases: 15. The CDR3 is CASIPTGTSGGGTGELFF. The CDR3 bases are TGTGCCAGCATTCCTACCGGGACTAGCGGAGGGGGGACCGGGGAGCTGTTTTTT.

The rearrangement links TRBV4-3 to TRBJ2-5, with TRBD2 matching 15 bases. This CDR3 has 18 amino acids. CDR1 and CDR2 (germline): LGHNA, YSLEER. With V trimmed by 0 bases and J by 4 bases, 6 bases remained unmatched. Here the CDR3 reads CASSQEGLAGGSGETQYF. The CDR3 DNA reads as TGCGCCAGCAGCCAAGAGGGACTAGCGGGAGGAAGCGGAGAGACCCAGTACTTC.

This chain joins TRBV2 and TRBJ1-5, with 11 bases lining up with TRBD1. The V gene end was trimmed by 4 bases and the J gene end by 6 bases; junction bases not matched to a gene: 5. The CDR3 has 15 residues. Germline V CDR1 and CDR2: SNHLY, FYNNEI. In DNA form, the CDR3 reads TGTGCCAGCAGTGGGAAAGGGACAGGGGGTCAGCCCCAGCATTTT. Translation gives CASSGKGTGGQPQHF.

The chain links TRBV5-4 to TRBJ1-2; possibly TRBD1 for D (6 bases). CDR3 length: 15 amino acids. The V end lost 3 bases, the J end lost 6 bases, and 18 bases lay between the germline ends. Germline V gives CDR1 SGHNT, CDR2 YYREEE (reference sequence). The CDR3, as DNA: TGTGCCAGCAGCTATTATACCGGGGGGCAGAATGGCTACACCTTC. Translated, it gives CASSYYTGGQNGYTF.

This clonotype was found many times. The chain has TRBV7-2 and TRBJ2-7; 7 bases line up with TRBD2. V lost 3 bases and J lost 2; bases outside the gene matches: 7. The CDR3 has 15 amino acids. Germline loops: CDR1 SGHTA, CDR2 FQGNSA. The DNA for the CDR3 is TGTGCCAGCAGCTTGGGGCTAGCGGCGACCTACGAGCAGTACGTC. The encoded protein is CASSLGLAATYEQYV.

CDR3 in DNA: TGTGCCAGCAGGAGTTTTATCGGACAGTACAATGAGCAGTTCTTC. This sequence encodes CASRSFIGQYNEQFF. The chain uses TRBV12-3 or TRBV12-4 and TRBJ2-1; maybe TRBD1 (6 bases). Trimming took off 6 bases at V and 4 bases at J, with 16 bases between the two ends. The CDR3 extends over 15 amino acids.

This clonotype was recorded a few times. The junction departs from germline at one end; a sequencing error may be responsible. The chain joins TRBV20-1 to TRBJ2-5; 13 bases fit TRBD2. CDR1 and CDR2 from the germline V gene are DFQATT and SNEGSKA (reference sequence). CDR3 size: 14 residues. CDR3 sequence: CSAHGTSGARQPGF. The DNA of the CDR3 is TGCAGTGCCCACGGGACTAGCGGGGCACGACAACCGGGCTTC.

The chain has TRBV18 and TRBJ1-2, with D possibly being TRBD1 (6 bases). The CDR3 sequence is 14 residues long. Germline V gives CDR1 KGHSH, CDR2 LQKENI. The V end was cut by 3 bases, the J end by 13 bases, with 21 bases between. CDR3 in DNA: TGTGCCAGCTCACCCCTCGCTGGACAGCTGAAACTCACCTTC. Translation: CASSPLAGQLKLTF. Together with reference TRBV18 and TRBJ1-2, the CDR3 gives the full variable domain: NAGVMQNPRHLVRRRGQEARLRCSPMKGHSHVYWYRQLPEEGLKFMVYLQKENIIDESGMPKERFSAEFPKEGPSILRIQQVVRGDSAAYFCASSPLAGQLKLTFGSGTRLTVV.

The rearrangement links TRBV20-1 to TRBJ2-5; TRBD1 agrees at 9 bases. V lost 6 bases, J lost 0 bases, and 5 bases stayed unmatched. Germline values: CDR1 DFQATT, CDR2 SNEGSKA (reference sequence). This CDR3 contains 14 residues. The DNA for the CDR3 is TGCAGTGCGCGCCGGGACAGGGACCAAGAGACCCAGTACTTC. It yields the protein CSARRDRDQETQYF.

This clonotype was recorded at least ten times. CDR3 loop: CATKPNPAGGRGNEQFF. The CDR3 DNA follows: TGTGCCACCAAACCCAATCCCGCGGGAGGAAGGGGCAATGAGCAGTTCTTC. The chain joins TRBV27 to TRBJ2-1; 8 bases fit TRBD2. V shed 10 bases and J 6 bases; nucleotides not matched to a gene: 20. There are 17 residues in the CDR3. Germline CDR1 and CDR2: MNHEY and SMNVEV (reference sequence).

This clonotype showed up many times. The chain carries TRBV12-3 or TRBV12-4 and TRBJ2-7; 7 positions match TRBD2. CDR3 length equals 15 residues. The ends lost 6 bases at V and 3 bases at J; junction bases unmatched: 11. CDR3 residues: CASRPNTGLLYEQYV. The CDR3 nucleotides read TGTGCCAGCAGGCCGAATACGGGACTACTCTACGAGCAGTACGTC.

This clonotype was observed a few times. V is TRBV19 and J is TRBJ1-1, with a possible D match to TRBD1 (6 bases). V shed 6 bases and J shed 5 bases, with 13 bases lying between them. Germline values: CDR1 LNHDA, CDR2 SQIVND (reference sequence). CDR3 length: 13 residues. The CDR3 loop is CASRTQGFTEAFF. In nucleotides, the CDR3 is TGTGCCAGTAGAACACAGGGTTTTACTGAAGCTTTCTTT.

This chain connects TRBV29-1 to TRBJ2-3; D is ambiguous. Per the germline V gene, CDR1 is SQVTM and CDR2 is ANQGSEA. Deletions cut 4 bases from V and 2 bases from J, with 4 bases between. CDR3 length: 11 residues. The CDR3 DNA sequence: TGCAGCGTTGCAGACACAGATACGCAGTATTTT. It translates to CSVADTDTQYF.

The sample holds a few counts of this clonotype. The J gene is TRBJ1-4, the V gene TRBV20-1; D is perhaps TRBD1 (6 bases). Germline loops: CDR1 DFQATT, CDR2 SNEGSKA (reference sequence). The CDR3 contains 14 residues. V was cut by 5 bases and J by 5 bases, with 15 bases left in between. The DNA for the CDR3 is TGCAGTGCTGAGGCCGGACAGCGGAATGAAAAACTGTTTTTT. Amino acid sequence: CSAEAGQRNEKLFF.

In regard to this clonotype: The junction does not match germline at one end; this may be a read error. The chain links TRBV10-3 to TRBJ1-5, with D unresolved. CDR1 is ENHRY, CDR2 SYGVKD, per germline. CDR3 size: 13 residues. DNA of the CDR3: TGTGCCATCAGAGAGTATAGCAATCAGCCCCAGCATTTT. It yields the protein CAIREYSNQPQHF.

This clonotype has just one count. This chain joins TRBV6-6 and TRBJ1-2; 9 bases are shared with TRBD1. The germline gives CDR1 MNHNY, CDR2 SVGAGI (reference sequence). This CDR3 region has 12 residues. The ends lost 8 bases at V and 9 bases at J; junction bases unmatched: 7. CDR3 protein: CASSTGGESYTF. CDR3 in DNA: TGTGCCAGCTCGACAGGGGGAGAAAGCTACACCTTC.

This clonotype was observed a few times. The chain carries TRBV20-1 and TRBJ1-3; maybe TRBD1 (6 bases). This CDR3 is 14 amino acids long. V lost 6 bases and J lost 1, with 13 bases in between. From germline, CDR1 is DFQATT and CDR2 SNEGSKA (reference sequence). As DNA, the CDR3 is TGCAGTGCCTTCTCACAGGGATCTGGAAACACCATATATTTT. Translating gives CSAFSQGSGNTIYF.

The CDR3 DNA follows: TGTGCCAGCAGTGACCGACCGAGCTCTGGAAACACCATATATTTT. It translates to CASSDRPSSGNTIYF. V usage is TRBV6-6 and J usage is TRBJ1-3; unclear D gene. The ends were cut back, 5 bases at V and 0 bases at J, with 11 bases in the middle. CDR1 and CDR2 from the germline V gene are MNHNY and SVGAGI (reference sequence). This CDR3 region has 15 residues.

This chain links TRBV7-6 with TRBJ2-5, with D perhaps TRBD2 (5 bases). The CDR3 is made up of 15 amino acids. V was shortened by 4 bases and J by 5 bases, with 17 bases between the two germline ends. Per germline, CDR1 SGHVS and CDR2 FNYEAQ. CDR3 DNA: TGTGCCAGCAGCTACGGGAACGGCTGGAGGGAGACCCAGTACTTC. Translation gives CASSYGNGWRETQYF.

This chain connects TRBV2 to TRBJ2-7; TRBD2 aligns across 11 bases. V gave up 6 bases and J gave up 2 bases; unmatched junction bases: 6. The CDR3 spans 15 residues. Germline CDR1 is SNHLY and CDR2 is FYNNEI. The CDR3 region has the DNA TGTGCCAGCAGGGCCGGGACTAGCGGAACCTACGAGCAGTACGTC. It codes for CASRAGTSGTYEQYV.

The chain is built from TRBV6-5 and TRBJ2-2, with D perhaps TRBD1 (6 bases). CDR3 size: 16 residues. Trimming removed 5 bases at V and 0 bases at J, with 13 bases between. Germline V gives CDR1 MNHEY, CDR2 SVGAGI. CDR3 coding DNA: TGTGCCAGCAGTCGAGACGGGACACCGAACACCGGGGAGCTGTTTTTT. This sequence encodes CASSRDGTPNTGELFF.

V is TRBV12-3 or TRBV12-4 and J is TRBJ1-3, with D possibly TRBD1 on 5 matching bases. This CDR3 has 16 amino acids. V lost 2 bases to trimming and J lost 0 bases, with 11 bases between them. DNA for the CDR3: TGTGCCAGCAGTTTATGGGGGGGATCCTCTGGAAACACCATATATTTT. Translated, it gives CASSLWGGSSGNTIYF.

The V gene is TRBV4-1, the J gene TRBJ2-3; no clear D gene. The CDR3 totals 13 residues. Germline V lookup: CDR1 MGHRA, CDR2 YSYEKL. The ends were cut back, 0 bases at V and 10 bases at J, with 11 bases in the middle. For the CDR3, the DNA is TGCGCCAGCAGCCAAGATTGGTCGGGTCCGCAGTATTTT. As protein: CASSQDWSGPQYF.